This T cell receptor (beta chain) was sequenced for a study of OX40 agonist ivuxolimab in advanced cancers. This table comes from immunoSEQ multiplex PCR, and its TCRdb copy is limited to in-frame clones, with some not included. There are about 14,000 clones in the sample; about 90% occur only once, and roughly two thirds lies in the top ten. Here the sequenced sample was CD4+ or CD8+ T cells sorted from blood, taken in a trial of the OX40 agonist ivuxolimab. The sequence came from an adult with an advanced solid tumor such as melanoma, head and neck, liver or kidney cancer.

Written as DNA, the CDR3 is TGTGCCAGCAGTTCTACACGTGGACTTTACTATGGCTACACCTTC. Translating it yields CASSSTRGLYYGYTF. The chain combines TRBV28 with TRBJ1-2; no clear D. The V gene's germline CDR1 is MDHEN and CDR2 SYDVKM. V lost 4 bases and J lost 3, with 15 bases in between. The CDR3 has 15 amino acids.